One T cell receptor beta chain is described in this entry. The antigen it recognizes is unknown. It has no much larger one-base neighbor in the sample; base qualities were not kept. The sample comes from a study of T cell responses to AZD1222 COVID-19 vaccine (dated by TCRdb to the early 2020s). With respect to the entire study: TCR sequencing covered some 240 trial participants: about 210 given two doses of AZD1222 and some 25 given two doses of MenACWY control vaccine. Trial participants were enrolled into age subgroups of 18-55, 56-69 and 70-plus years, which contained 148, 28 and 57 TCR-sequenced participants, respectively. On the study overall, not on this receptor specifically: After two AZD1222 doses, both the breadth and the depth of spike-specific TCRs were significantly higher than at day 0 and than in MenACWY recipients. The 56-69-year group was small, and its depth increase did not reach significance, likely because of low power. Conclusions about previously exposed vaccinees are limited, since just a handful of AZD1222 recipients were seropositive for SARS-CoV-2 at baseline. The whole spike protein was spanned by vaccine-associated CD4 TCRs, and dominant responses were seen in regions 160-218 and 743-854. Because no samples from the day 14 peak response were available, repertoires could be characterized only after the peak T cell response. Nearly half of unique spike-specific TCRs reportedly recognized epitopes outside regions mutated in the B.1.351 and B.1.1.7 variants. Most participants were white British and females outnumbered males, and the authors suggested that clonal diversity may have been underestimated.

The time point label of this sample denotes: about 28 days (+/-7) after the second vaccine dose. AZD1222 recipients with second doses at about 4 weeks or about 12 weeks were pooled, because spike-specific TCR depth and breadth did not differ between schedules. Vaccinee samples were obtained from the UK trials COV001 and COV002, which included a single-blind randomized controlled phase 2/3 trial of AZD1222 (ChAdOx1 nCoV-19) in healthy adults. For TCRbeta chain sequencing, PBMC samples from trial participants were taken at day 0 and at day 28 after the second dose. The CDR3 regions of human TCRbeta chains were analyzed by immunosequencing. The original methods were these. TCRs in the repertoires were matched against a reference library of SARS-CoV-2-specific TCRs that had been generated with the MIRA antigen-specificity platform. Breadth was defined as the fraction of unique TCRs that were SARS-CoV-2-associated. Depth was defined as the fraction of total T cells that were SARS-CoV-2-associated. Using the MIRA data, each spike-specific TCR was assigned both to the spike region to which the TCR was reactive and to a CD4 or CD8 class. Log10-transformed breadth and depth values were compared by one-way ANOVA with Sidak's multiple comparisons tests. This is the immuneACCESS table as TCRdb keeps it, with only in-frame sequences that have V and J called. A part of the clones is gone; compared with another copy, unresolved V genes explain less than half, and the rest is unexplained. The V and J calls and the clone size are those of that table, but D and trimming were determined from the DNA. This sample is represented by about 84,000 clones; roughly 88% of them were singletons. About 12% of the sample comes from the top ten.

Per the germline V gene (reference sequence), WNHNN is the CDR1 and SYGVQD is the CDR2. CDR3 length: 12 amino acids, cysteine to phenylalanine. Of all the DNA, just the CDR3 is kept, 36 bases in frame from base 1. V is reduced by 5 bases and J by 0 bases, leaving a spacing of 1 base between them. The source material was peripheral blood, sampled 28 days after the second AZD1222 dose. The clonotype originates from an adult who received the AZD1222 COVID-19 vaccine. The rearrangement combines TRBV10-1 with TRBJ2-2, with the D gene not confidently named. The DNA is as follows: TGCGCCAGCAGTACGAACACCGGGGAGCTGTTTTTT. It translates to CASSTNTGELFF.